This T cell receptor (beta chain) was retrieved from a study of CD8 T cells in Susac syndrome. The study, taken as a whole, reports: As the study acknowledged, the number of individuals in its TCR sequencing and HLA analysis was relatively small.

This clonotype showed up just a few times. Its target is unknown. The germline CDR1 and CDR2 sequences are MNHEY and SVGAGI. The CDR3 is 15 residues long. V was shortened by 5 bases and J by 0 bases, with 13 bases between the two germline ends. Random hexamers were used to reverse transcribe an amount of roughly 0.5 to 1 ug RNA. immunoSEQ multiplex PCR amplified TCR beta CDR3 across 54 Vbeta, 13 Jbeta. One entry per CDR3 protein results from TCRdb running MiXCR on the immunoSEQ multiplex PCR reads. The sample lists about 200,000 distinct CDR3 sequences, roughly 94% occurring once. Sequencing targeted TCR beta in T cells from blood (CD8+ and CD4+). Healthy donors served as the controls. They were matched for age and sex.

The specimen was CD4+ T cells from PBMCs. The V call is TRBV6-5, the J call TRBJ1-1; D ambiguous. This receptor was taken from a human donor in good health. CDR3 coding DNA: TGTGCCAGCAGTCTATCCAGCGGGATGAACACTGAAGCTTTCTTT. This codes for CASSLSSGMNTEAFF.